A single sample gave rise to the 32 T cell receptor beta chains below, sequenced in a study of cytomegalovirus exposure and HLA in healthy donors. Researchers ran the PCR with 60 Vbeta and 13 Jbeta primers. Here immunoSEQ multiplex PCR was the method, and the copy in TCRdb shows in-frame clones only, minus some. This sample has roughly 140,000 clones, with approximately 84% found just once. Sequencing was carried out using PBMCs. Receptors were obtained from an older woman in good health and CMV-seropositive.

The rearrangement uses TRBV5-4 and TRBJ1-2; D gene unclear. The CDR3 totals 13 residues. The V end lost 3 bases, the J end lost 1 base, and 7 bases lay between the germline ends. Germline CDR1 reads SGHNT; CDR2 reads YYREEE (reference sequence). As DNA, the CDR3 is TGTGCCAGCAGCTCAGAGGGTAACTATGGCTACACCTTC. Protein product: CASSSEGNYGYTF.

The V gene is TRBV5-1, the J gene TRBJ2-5; possibly TRBD2 for D (6 bases). Germline CDR1 and CDR2: SGHRS and YFSETQ. Trimming stripped 7 bases from V and 1 base from J, with 11 bases between. The length of the CDR3 is 13 residues. The CDR3 here is CASRGGVQETQYF. CDR3 nucleotides: TGCGCCAGCCGGGGCGGGGTCCAAGAGACCCAGTACTTC.

V gene TRBV2 combines with J gene TRBJ1-2; TRBD1 aligns across 7 bases. CDR1 is SNHLY and CDR2 is FYNNEI in the germline V gene. After removal of 9 bases from V and 0 bases from J, the junction contained 10 bases not matched to a gene. The CDR3 loop spans 15 amino acids. The CDR3 loop is CASGTEAAANYGYTF. The CDR3 region has the DNA TGTGCCAGTGGGACAGAGGCAGCGGCTAACTATGGCTACACCTTC.

J is TRBJ2-1 and V is TRBV19; no definite D call. The CDR3 is made up of 13 amino acids. Trimming cost V 5 bases and J 3 bases, with 8 bases left between them. In germline, CDR1 is LNHDA, CDR2 SQIVND (reference sequence). CDR3 coding DNA: TGTGCCAGTAGTCGGCTAGTCTACAATGAGCAGTTCTTC. This encodes CASSRLVYNEQFF.

The chain employs TRBV5-1 and TRBJ2-7; tentatively, D is TRBD2 (6 bases). The CDR3 length is 15 residues. The germline V gene encodes CDR1 SGHRS and CDR2 YFSETQ. The V gene lost 7 bases and the J gene lost 4 bases, with 21 bases spanning the gap. CDR3 DNA: TGCGCCAGCGGAGGGCAGGCAAGCTTGGGATACGAGCAGTACTTC. It encodes CASGGQASLGYEQYF. The full variable domain, with the rest looked up from reference TRBV5-1 and TRBJ2-7, is KAGVTQTPRYLIKTRGQQVTLSCSPISGHRSVSWYQQTPGQGLQFLFEYFSETQRNKGNFPGRFSGRQFSNSRSEMNVSTLELGDSALYLCASGGQASLGYEQYFGPGTRLTVT.

This chain links TRBV9 with TRBJ2-2; possible D gene TRBD1, 6 bases. The germline CDR1 and CDR2 sequences are SGDLS and YYNGEE. This CDR3 spans 15 amino acids. Between the trimmed V and J ends, which lost 4 bases and 1 base, there was a span of 11 bases. The CDR3 region is CASSPRTVNTGELFF. The CDR3, as DNA: TGTGCCAGCAGCCCTAGGACAGTGAACACCGGGGAGCTGTTTTTT. Using reference TRBV9 and TRBJ2-2 for the parts outside the CDR3, the full variable domain is DSGVTQTPKHLITATGQRVTLRCSPRSGDLSVYWYQQSLDQGLQFLIQYYNGEERAKGNILERFSAQQFPDLHSELNLSSLELGDSALYFCASSPRTVNTGELFFGEGSRLTVL.

This clone appeared once. This chain uses TRBV29-1 with TRBJ2-7; 8 bases line up with TRBD1. The CDR3 extends over 13 amino acids. Germline-derived CDR1 and CDR2 are SQVTM and ANQGSEA. V lost 4 bases and J lost 7; bases outside the gene matches: 9. In nucleotides, the CDR3 is TGCAGCGTTGTCTGGCAGGGGGCGCGAGAGCAGTACTTC. Its translation: CSVVWQGAREQYF.

CDR3 in DNA: TGTGCCAGCTCATCAACTGCCCTCACTAGCGGGACTTCGTACGAGCAGTACTTC. Encoded protein: CASSSTALTSGTSYEQYF. This chain uses TRBV18 with TRBJ2-7, with 10 bases aligning to TRBD2. V lost 5 bases, J lost 4 bases, and 17 bases stayed unmatched. Germline CDR1 KGHSH, CDR2 LQKENI. The CDR3 is made up of 18 amino acids.

This sequence joins TRBV6-1 and TRBJ2-3; tentatively, D is TRBD1 (6 bases). The V end lost 4 bases, the J end lost 2 bases, and 19 bases lay between the germline ends. Looked up from germline, CDR1 is MNHNS and CDR2 is SASEGT. The CDR3 runs to 17 residues. CDR3 protein: CASSGPQGRGLTDTQYF. The CDR3 DNA sequence: TGTGCCAGCAGTGGACCTCAGGGCAGGGGCCTCACAGATACGCAGTATTTT.

This CDR3 is CATRGLAGISTDTQYF. CDR3 DNA sequence: TGTGCCACGCGGGGACTAGCGGGGATAAGCACAGATACGCAGTATTTT. The V call is TRBV10-3, the J call TRBJ2-3; 13 nucleotides line up with TRBD2. Germline-derived CDR1 and CDR2 are ENHRY and SYGVKD. The CDR3 contains 16 residues. Unmatched junction bases numbered 7, after V lost 10 bases and J lost 0 bases.

The CDR3 coding sequence is TGTGCCAGCAGCTTTACAGACACCGGGGAGCTGTTTTTT. This gives the protein CASSFTDTGELFF. The chain recombines TRBV7-9 with TRBJ2-2; no clear D. CDR3 size: 13 residues. With 3 bases removed from V and 3 bases from J, the gap between germline ends came to 5 bases. Germline-derived CDR1 and CDR2 are SEHNR and FQNEAQ (reference sequence).

As regards this clone: At one boundary the junction diverges from the germline segment, which might be a read error. The chain recombines TRBV10-2 with TRBJ2-3; 10 bases are shared with TRBD2. The germline gives CDR1 WSHSY, CDR2 SAAADI. This CDR3 is 15 amino acids long. The CDR3 region has the DNA TGCGCCAGCAGTGTTTCTAGCGGGAGCGGAGATATGCAGTATTTT. It is translated as CASSVSSGSGDMQYF.

The rearrangement joins TRBV13 to TRBJ2-7; TRBD2 aligns across 8 bases. V was pared by 5 bases and J by 0 bases, with 6 bases of the junction left unmatched. CDR1 and CDR2 (germline): PRHDT, FYEKMQ (reference sequence). This CDR3 has 15 amino acids. DNA for the CDR3: TGTGCCAGCAGCCCAAGCGGGGGTAGCTCCTACGAGCAGTACTTC. Amino acid sequence: CASSPSGGSSYEQYF.

V and J are TRBV2 and TRBJ2-1, with TRBD2 as a possible D gene (6 bases). V was pared by 4 bases and J by 0 bases, with 7 bases between. Germline loops: CDR1 SNHLY, CDR2 FYNNEI. This CDR3 comprises 14 residues. The CDR3 spells CASSVGSSYNEQFF. As DNA, the CDR3 is TGTGCCAGCAGTGTCGGGAGCTCCTACAATGAGCAGTTCTTC.

The rearrangement links TRBV28 to TRBJ2-7; TRBD2 matches at 7 bases. With 6 bases clipped from V and 4 bases from J, the junction kept 12 bases outside the gene matches. The CDR3 has 15 residues. The germline V gene has CDR1 MDHEN and CDR2 SYDVKM. CDR3 in DNA: TGTGCCAGCAGAGGGGAGGAGGCGGGAGCTTACGAGCAGTACTTC. It codes for CASRGEEAGAYEQYF. Supplemented by reference TRBV28 and TRBJ2-7, the full variable domain reads DVKVTQSSRYLVKRTGEKVFLECVQDMDHENMFWYRQDPGLGLRLIYFSYDVKMKEKGDIPEGYSVSREKKERFSLILESASTNQTSMYLCASRGEEAGAYEQYFGPGTRLTVT.

The chain uses TRBV5-1 and TRBJ1-4; D is undetermined. The germline V gene has CDR1 SGHRS and CDR2 YFSETQ. V was shortened by 4 bases and J by 5 bases, with 6 bases between the two germline ends. This CDR3 comprises 12 residues. CDR3 bases: TGCGCCAGCAGCGGACTAAATGAAAAACTGTTTTTT. It codes for CASSGLNEKLFF.

The chain links TRBV5-1 to TRBJ2-1; D is ambiguous. The V and J ends lost 4 bases and 6 bases respectively, with 11 bases between them. Looked up from germline, CDR1 is SGHRS and CDR2 is YFSETQ. The CDR3 has 13 amino acids. The CDR3 loop is CASSRLAGNEQFF. The CDR3 DNA reads as TGCGCCAGCAGCAGGTTAGCCGGCAATGAGCAGTTCTTC.

The rearrangement uses TRBV19 and TRBJ1-5; 7 bases match TRBD1. The CDR3 is 14 residues long. Germline trimming cut 5 bases from V and 7 bases from J; bases unmatched to any gene: 8. Per the germline V gene, CDR1 is LNHDA and CDR2 is SQIVND (reference sequence). CDR3 bases: TGTGCCAGTAGTCGTACAGGGGTCGGACAGCCCCAGCATTTT. As protein: CASSRTGVGQPQHF. The complete variable domain, with remaining parts taken from reference TRBV19 and TRBJ1-5, reads DGGITQSPKYLFRKEGQNVTLSCEQNLNHDAMYWYRQDPGQGLRLIYYSQIVNDFQKGDIAEGYSVSREKKESFPLTVTSAQKNPTAFYLCASSRTGVGQPQHFGDGTRLSIL.

This rearrangement joins TRBV27 to TRBJ1-4, with D possibly being TRBD1 (6 bases). This CDR3 is 15 amino acids long. Germline CDR1 is MNHEY and CDR2 is SMNVEV (reference sequence). With 4 bases removed from V and 8 bases from J, the gap between germline ends came to 17 bases. The CDR3 here is CASSSQGQGEEKLFF. The CDR3 DNA sequence: TGTGCCAGCAGTTCCCAGGGGCAAGGCGAAGAAAAACTGTTTTTT.

The genes are TRBV7-2 and TRBJ2-1, with 7 positions matching TRBD2. The junction had 12 bases not matched to a gene; V was cut back by 5 bases and J by 2 bases. Germline CDR1 reads SGHTA; CDR2 reads FQGNSA. The CDR3 is 17 amino acids. Here the CDR3 reads CASSLRFELATYNEQFF. CDR3 bases: TGTGCCAGCAGCCTCCGCTTTGAACTAGCGACCTACAATGAGCAGTTCTTC.

This clone was observed a single time. The chain carries TRBV4-3 and TRBJ1-1; TRBD1 might be the D (5 bases). Germline V CDR1 and CDR2: LGHNA, YSLEER. This CDR3 spans 15 amino acids. V was shortened by 1 base and J by 1 base, with 10 bases between the two germline ends. The CDR3 bases are TGCGCCAGCAGCCAAGGAAACAGGAGGAACACTGAAGCTTTCTTT. It specifies CASSQGNRRNTEAFF.

This clone was observed a few times. V gene TRBV5-1 combines with J gene TRBJ2-7; D gene unclear. V was trimmed by 0 bases and J by 2 bases, leaving 6 bases between them. The CDR3 runs to 13 residues. The V gene's germline CDR1 is SGHRS and CDR2 YFSETQ. The CDR3: CASSLAPTYEQYF. The CDR3 DNA follows: TGCGCCAGCAGCTTGGCCCCAACCTACGAGCAGTACTTC.

This chain joins TRBV18 and TRBJ2-2; no clear D. This CDR3 spans 14 amino acids. Germline V gene sequence: CDR1 KGHSH, CDR2 LQKENI. V was shortened by 4 bases and J by 3 bases, with 9 bases between the two germline ends. CDR3 sequence (DNA): TGTGCCAGCTCACTTATAGCAGACACCGGGGAGCTGTTTTTT. This encodes CASSLIADTGELFF.

The chain has TRBV28 and TRBJ1-4; 7 positions match TRBD1. V was clipped by 4 bases and J by 8 bases; unmatched bases: 10. The CDR3 length is 15 residues. Germline values: CDR1 MDHEN, CDR2 SYDVKM. The CDR3 reads CASSSSRGRSEKLFF. CDR3 sequence (DNA): TGTGCCAGCAGTTCCTCAAGGGGGCGCAGCGAAAAACTGTTTTTT.

The chain joins TRBV28 to TRBJ1-2, with 7 nucleotides matching TRBD1. Trimming removed 5 bases from V and 3 bases from J; junction bases left unmatched: 6. From germline, CDR1 is MDHEN and CDR2 SYDVKM. The CDR3 sequence is 14 residues long. The chain's CDR3 is CASSARQGHYGYTF. CDR3 sequence (DNA): TGTGCCAGCAGTGCGCGACAGGGTCACTATGGCTACACCTTC.

The chain has TRBV2 and TRBJ2-2; D not resolved. Trimming took 10 bases from V and 0 from J, leaving 9 bases between them. The germline CDR1 and CDR2 sequences are SNHLY and FYNNEI. This CDR3 has 13 amino acids. The CDR3 loop reads CAITTANTGELFF. As DNA, the CDR3 is TGTGCCATTACAACAGCGAACACCGGGGAGCTGTTTTTT. The complete variable domain, with remaining parts taken from reference TRBV2 and TRBJ2-2, reads EPEVTQTPSHQVTQMGQEVILRCVPISNHLYFYWYRQILGQKVEFLVSFYNNEISEKSEIFDDQFSVERPDGSNFTLKIRSTKLEDSAMYFCAITTANTGELFFGEGSRLTVL.

V gene TRBV7-8 combines with J gene TRBJ2-7; TRBD2 aligns across 8 bases. V shed 6 bases and J 1 base; nucleotides not matched to a gene: 8. Germline CDR1 and CDR2: SGHVS and FQNEAQ. This CDR3 is 15 amino acids long. The CDR3 region has the DNA TGTGCCAGCAGAACTACTAGCGGAACTTCCTACGAGCAGTACTTC. Protein sequence: CASRTTSGTSYEQYF.

The V and J genes are TRBV4-1 and TRBJ2-2; tentatively, D is TRBD1 (6 bases). The V end was cut by 4 bases, the J end by 4 bases, with 19 bases between. Germline V CDR1 and CDR2: MGHRA, YSYEKL. There are 17 residues in the CDR3. Written as DNA, the CDR3 is TGCGCCAGCAGCCGATACCCTAAAGGACAGACCACCGGGGAGCTGTTTTTT. Protein product: CASSRYPKGQTTGELFF.

The chain has TRBV28 and TRBJ2-7; 7 positions agree with TRBD1. CDR3 length: 15 residues. After removal of 5 bases from V and 3 bases from J, the junction contained 10 bases not matched to a gene. In germline, CDR1 is MDHEN, CDR2 SYDVKM. In DNA, the CDR3 is TGTGCCAGCAGTCGTCCAGGGGGAAACGTCTACGAGCAGTACTTC. It translates to CASSRPGGNVYEQYF. The whole variable domain, remainder taken from reference TRBV28 and TRBJ2-7, is DVKVTQSSRYLVKRTGEKVFLECVQDMDHENMFWYRQDPGLGLRLIYFSYDVKMKEKGDIPEGYSVSREKKERFSLILESASTNQTSMYLCASSRPGGNVYEQYFGPGTRLTVT.

This rearrangement joins TRBV28 to TRBJ2-5; 8 nucleotides align to TRBD2. The V and J ends lost 3 bases and 4 bases, in that order; junction bases with no gene match: 7. Per the germline V gene, CDR1 is MDHEN and CDR2 is SYDVKM. The CDR3 has 15 amino acids. The CDR3 region is CASSLVRLASETQYF. In DNA, the CDR3 is TGTGCCAGCAGTTTGGTCAGACTAGCGTCAGAGACCCAGTACTTC.

The chain is built from TRBV7-6 and TRBJ2-5; 8 nucleotides agree with TRBD1. Germline trimming cut 1 base from V and 9 bases from J; bases unmatched to any gene: 10. This CDR3 is built from 15 residues. Per germline, CDR1 SGHVS and CDR2 FNYEAQ. The CDR3 loop is CASSLGTGPLRAQYF. CDR3 sequence (DNA): TGTGCCAGCAGCTTAGGGACAGGGCCCTTGAGGGCCCAGTACTTC.

The CDR3 sequence: CASGGGVNTEAFF. The CDR3 DNA is TGTGCCAGCGGTGGGGGGGTGAACACTGAAGCTTTCTTT. The chain has TRBV27 and TRBJ1-1, with D tentatively TRBD1 (5 bases). With 8 bases removed from V and 0 bases from J, the gap between germline ends came to 10 bases. The length of the CDR3 is 13 residues. Germline V gene data show CDR1 as MNHEY and CDR2 as SMNVEV (reference sequence).